This T cell receptor (beta chain) was obtained from a study of T cells in Graves' hyperthyroidism and ophthalmopathy. TCR beta CDR3 regions were amplified from RNA transcripts. RT-PCR in the first round (using the HTBI primer set) targeted the TCR CDR3. MiXCR, applied by TCRdb to the multiplex PCR reads, yields one record per CDR3 protein. The sample lists around 350,000 distinct CDR3 sequences, about a sixth occurring once. This CDR3 has 11 amino acids. V shed 0 bases and J shed 12 bases, with 9 bases lying between them. The germline V gene has CDR1 DFQATT and CDR2 SNEGSKA (reference sequence). This sequence joins TRBV20-1 and TRBJ2-1; D is ambiguous. The sequence came from a woman aged 25 to 39 with Graves' hyperthyroidism that later progressed to Graves' ophthalmopathy. Sequencing was done on a sample of blood. In DNA, the CDR3 is TGCAGTGCTAGAGAGGGTTTAGGGCAGTTCTTC. This gives the protein CSAREGLGQFF.